The 25 T cell receptor beta chains below come from one sample, sequenced in a study of cytomegalovirus exposure and HLA in healthy donors. Primers included in the PCR were 60 Vbeta and 13 Jbeta primers. The method was immunoSEQ multiplex PCR; TCRdb's version includes in-frame clones alone and lacks a portion of them. The sample contains 180,000 or so clones, about four fifths of which appear only once. Material: PBMCs. Receptor source: a male donor in good health and CMV-seronegative.

The rearrangement uses TRBV7-2 and TRBJ1-2; D is perhaps TRBD1 (5 bases). The V end lost 4 bases, the J end lost 3 bases, and 15 bases lay between the germline ends. CDR1 is SGHTA, CDR2 FQGNSA, per germline. The CDR3 consists of 15 residues. The CDR3 sequence: CASSYSAGRDYGYTF. The CDR3 DNA is TGTGCCAGCAGCTACTCGGCAGGGAGGGACTATGGCTACACCTTC.

This clone showed up just a few times. The chain recombines TRBV5-1 with TRBJ1-1; the D gene is possibly TRBD1 (6 bases). Deletions cut 2 bases from V and 0 bases from J, with 11 bases between. This CDR3 comprises 15 residues. CDR1 is SGHRS and CDR2 is YFSETQ in the germline V gene. The DNA for the CDR3 is TGCGCCAGCAGCTTTATAGGACAGATGAACACTGAAGCTTTCTTT. This codes for CASSFIGQMNTEAFF.

This clone was recorded a few times. This chain uses TRBV30 with TRBJ1-2, with 8 bases identical to TRBD1. V dropped 4 bases and J dropped 0; count of bases not matched to a gene: 4. The CDR3 is 14 amino acids. In germline, CDR1 is GTSNPN, CDR2 SVGIG (reference sequence). CDR3 in amino acids: CAWNRQGTNYGYTF. In DNA, the CDR3 is TGTGCCTGGAACAGACAGGGGACTAACTATGGCTACACCTTC.

The genes are TRBV5-1 and TRBJ2-1, with D perhaps TRBD2 (6 bases). CDR3 length: 21 amino acids. V lost 2 bases to trimming and J lost 0 bases, with 27 bases between them. Germline V lookup: CDR1 SGHRS, CDR2 YFSETQ. The CDR3 nucleotides are TGCGCCAGCAGCTTACCTTCCTCTGCCGGGAGCGATCCTAGCTCCTACAATGAGCAGTTCTTC. It specifies CASSLPSSAGSDPSSYNEQFF.

The V and J genes are TRBV6-5 and TRBJ2-6; D unclear. The CDR3 totals 12 residues. Trimming left V 10 bases short and J 0 bases short, with 4 bases between. Germline CDR1 and CDR2: MNHEY and SVGAGI. CDR3 in DNA: TGTGCCACCTCCTCTGGGGCCAACGTCCTGACTTTC. Its translation is CATSSGANVLTF.

The chain joins TRBV11-2 to TRBJ1-1; D gene uncertain. V lost 5 bases to trimming and J lost 5 bases, with 15 bases between them. The CDR3 runs 14 residues. Germline-derived CDR1 and CDR2 are SGHAT and FQNNGV. The CDR3 nucleotides read TGTGCCAGCAGCCCCCGGACCGGGAATACTGAAGCTTTCTTT. As protein: CASSPRTGNTEAFF.

The chain carries TRBV2 and TRBJ1-5, with 9 nucleotides matching TRBD1. Germline assignment: CDR1 SNHLY and CDR2 FYNNEI. Unmatched junction bases numbered 0, after V lost 6 bases and J lost 0 bases. This CDR3 region has 14 residues. The DNA for the CDR3 is TGTGCCAGCAGGGACAGGGGTAGCAATCAGCCCCAGCATTTT. This sequence encodes CASRDRGSNQPQHF.

The chain recombines TRBV13 with TRBJ2-3, with 13 bases identical to TRBD2. The CDR3 loop spans 16 amino acids. V lost 5 bases and J lost 5; bases outside the gene matches: 7. CDR1 is PRHDT, CDR2 FYEKMQ, per germline (reference sequence). CDR3 in DNA: TGTGCCAGCAGCGTTACTAGCGGGAGGGTAAGAGATACGCAGTATTTT. This gives the protein CASSVTSGRVRDTQYF.

The V call is TRBV6-1, the J call TRBJ2-1; D ambiguous. Deletions cut 0 bases from V and 9 bases from J, with 6 bases between. Germline V lookup: CDR1 MNHNS, CDR2 SASEGT. The CDR3 extends over 12 amino acids. CDR3 loop: CASSEAWSEQFF. CDR3 DNA sequence: TGTGCCAGCAGTGAAGCGTGGAGTGAGCAGTTCTTC.

This clone came up once. The J gene is TRBJ2-7, the V gene TRBV30; D is unresolved. CDR1 is GTSNPN and CDR2 is SVGIG in the germline V gene (reference sequence). Trimming took 5 bases from V and 3 from J, leaving 17 bases between them. The length of the CDR3 is 14 residues. As DNA, the CDR3 is TGTGCCTGGGACCCCTCGGGTTCCAGCTACGAGCAGTACTTC. Its protein product is CAWDPSGSSYEQYF. Supplemented by reference TRBV30 and TRBJ2-7, the full variable domain reads SQTIHQWPATLVQPVGSPLSLECTVEGTSNPNLYWYRQAAGRGLQLLFYSVGIGQISSEVPQNLSASRPQDRQFILSSKKLLLSDSGFYLCAWDPSGSSYEQYFGPGTRLTVT.

This clone has a handful of counts. The V call is TRBV11-3, the J call TRBJ1-1, with no clear D. CDR3 length equals 13 residues. Germline CDR1 is SGHNT and CDR2 is YENEEA. Trimming pared 2 bases from V and 3 bases from J, leaving 7 bases between. CDR3: CASSLQVDTEAFF. The DNA for the CDR3 is TGTGCCAGCAGCTTACAGGTCGACACTGAAGCTTTCTTT.

The CDR3 here is CASSLVGDTQYF. In DNA, the CDR3 is TGTGCCAGCAGTCTAGTGGGAGATACGCAGTATTTT. This chain connects TRBV14 to TRBJ2-3; no clear D. Trimming stripped 6 bases from V and 5 bases from J, with 9 bases between. The germline V gene has CDR1 SGHDN and CDR2 FVKESK. This CDR3 is 12 amino acids long.

J is TRBJ2-7 and V is TRBV30, with 7 bases identical to TRBD2. The CDR3 is 12 amino acids. V lost 3 bases, J lost 4 bases, and 3 bases stayed unmatched. Germline loops: CDR1 GTSNPN, CDR2 SVGIG (reference sequence). For the CDR3, the DNA is TGTGCCTGGAGGGGGGGGATATACGAGCAGTACTTC. Its translation is CAWRGGIYEQYF. Together with reference TRBV30 and TRBJ2-7, the CDR3 gives the full variable domain: SQTIHQWPATLVQPVGSPLSLECTVEGTSNPNLYWYRQAAGRGLQLLFYSVGIGQISSEVPQNLSASRPQDRQFILSSKKLLLSDSGFYLCAWRGGIYEQYFGPGTRLTVT.

CDR3 in amino acids: CAWSGGGGDTQYF. The DNA for the CDR3 is TGTGCCTGGAGCGGTGGAGGCGGAGATACGCAGTATTTT. The chain employs TRBV30 and TRBJ2-3; the D gene is possibly TRBD2 (5 bases). The germline V gene encodes CDR1 GTSNPN and CDR2 SVGIG (reference sequence). The CDR3 length is 13 residues. V was shortened by 3 bases and J by 5 bases, with 12 bases between the two germline ends.

V usage is TRBV6-6 and J usage is TRBJ2-1; 10 bases match TRBD1. Germline V CDR1 and CDR2: MNHNY, SVGAGI (reference sequence). This CDR3 spans 16 amino acids. V was pared by 5 bases and J by 0 bases, with 4 bases of the junction left unmatched. The CDR3 nucleotides read TGTGCCAGCAGTCCACGGACAGGGGGCTCCTACAATGAGCAGTTCTTC. It is translated as CASSPRTGGSYNEQFF.

This chain links TRBV7-2 with TRBJ1-2, with 8 bases identical to TRBD1. The CDR3 is 13 residues long. CDR1 is SGHTA, CDR2 FQGNSA, per germline. Trimming took 3 bases from V and 10 from J; bases not matched to a gene: 7. This CDR3 reads CASSFTGGTSYTF. The DNA of the CDR3 is TGTGCCAGCAGCTTCACAGGGGGGACTTCCTACACCTTC. Full variable domain (outside the CDR3, taken from reference TRBV7-2 and TRBJ1-2): GAGVSQSPSNKVTEKGKDVELRCDPISGHTALYWYRQSLGQGLEFLIYFQGNSAPDKSGLPSDRFSAERTGGSVSTLTIQRTQQEDSAVYLCASSFTGGTSYTFGSGTRLTVV.

V usage is TRBV5-1 and J usage is TRBJ2-7; TRBD2 is a possible D gene (6 bases). The V gene lost 2 bases and the J gene lost 4 bases, with 13 bases spanning the gap. This CDR3 contains 14 residues. CDR1 is SGHRS, CDR2 YFSETQ, per germline. In DNA form, the CDR3 reads TGCGCCAGCAGCTTTGTGGGAGGCGGGTACGAGCAGTACTTC. Encoded protein: CASSFVGGGYEQYF.

This clone was counted between two and nine times. The chain employs TRBV6-5 and TRBJ2-1; unclear D gene. Looked up from germline, CDR1 is MNHEY and CDR2 is SVGAGI. V lost 4 bases to trimming and J lost 0 bases, with 10 bases between them. CDR3 length equals 15 residues. The CDR3 DNA reads as TGTGCCAGCAGTTCCCACAGCAGCTCCTACAATGAGCAGTTCTTC. This translates into CASSSHSSSYNEQFF.

The chain employs TRBV4-1 and TRBJ1-2; D call uncertain. The CDR3 has 13 residues. Trimming stripped 0 bases from V and 4 bases from J, with 6 bases between. Germline V gives CDR1 MGHRA, CDR2 YSYEKL. The CDR3 region is CASSQDLPYGYTF. The CDR3 DNA reads TGCGCCAGCAGCCAAGACCTCCCCTATGGCTACACCTTC.

The chain employs TRBV25-1 and TRBJ1-2; D is unclear. V shed 4 bases and J shed 0 bases, with 12 bases lying between them. The CDR3 has 15 amino acids. Germline CDR1 and CDR2: MGHDK and SYGVNS. The CDR3 coding sequence is TGTGCCAGCAGTGGCCCCGCGGGAACTAACTATGGCTACACCTTC. It translates to CASSGPAGTNYGYTF.

The V gene is TRBV29-1, the J gene TRBJ2-7, with TRBD1 matching 9 bases. Per germline, CDR1 SQVTM and CDR2 ANQGSEA. V gave up 6 bases and J gave up 4 bases; unmatched junction bases: 7. CDR3 length: 13 residues. The CDR3 sequence is CSVLTGGQYEQYF. CDR3 DNA: TGCAGCGTATTGACAGGGGGACAATACGAGCAGTACTTC.

In its sample, this clone was seen once. V and J are TRBV6-1 and TRBJ1-1; D call uncertain. CDR1 and CDR2 from the germline V gene are MNHNS and SASEGT. This CDR3 contains 11 residues. Between the trimmed V and J ends, which lost 7 bases and 8 bases, there was a span of 11 bases. The CDR3 DNA reads TGTGCCAGCACTCGAGGACTGGAAGCTTTCTTT. It specifies CASTRGLEAFF.

In its sample, this clone was seen a few times. The chain is built from TRBV27 and TRBJ1-2; D is possibly TRBD1 (5 bases). Per germline, CDR1 MNHEY and CDR2 SMNVEV (reference sequence). Trimming removed 2 bases from V and 5 bases from J, with 12 bases in between. The CDR3 runs 14 residues. The CDR3: CASSLTGRVYGYTF. The DNA of the CDR3 is TGTGCCAGCAGTTTAACGGGCAGGGTGTATGGCTACACCTTC.

DNA of the CDR3: TGTGCCATCAGGGGACAGATTAACACTGAAGCTTTCTTT. Its protein is CAIRGQINTEAFF. The chain couples TRBV10-3 to TRBJ1-1, with 7 bases aligning to TRBD1. Trimming removed 6 bases from V and 2 bases from J; junction bases left unmatched: 3. This CDR3 contains 13 residues. The germline V gene has CDR1 ENHRY and CDR2 SYGVKD.

The chain combines TRBV29-1 with TRBJ1-1; 9 bases match TRBD1. Germline assignment: CDR1 SQVTM and CDR2 ANQGSEA. J lost 3 bases, V lost 4 bases, and 9 bases had no gene match. There are 15 residues in the CDR3. The CDR3 sequence: CSVAGQGGKYTEAFF. CDR3 bases: TGCAGCGTTGCGGGACAGGGAGGGAAATACACTGAAGCTTTCTTT.